One and the same sample provided the 9 T cell receptor beta chains below, sequenced in a study of CD8+ T cells in alopecia areata. As the sequencing template, cDNA was produced by extracting RNA and reverse transcribing it. The method was immunoSEQ multiplex PCR; TCRdb's version includes in-frame clones alone and lacks a portion of them. The repertoire holds around 34,000 clones, with 55% as singletons. Sequences were obtained from NKG2D-high CD8+ T cells sorted from blood. Every receptor here comes from a human donor with alopecia areata.

This chain links TRBV27 with TRBJ1-4; the D is unclear. This CDR3 region has 13 residues. V gave up 7 bases and J gave up 8 bases, with 14 bases separating them. CDR1 is MNHEY, CDR2 SMNVEV, per germline (reference sequence). This chain's CDR3 is CASKASSREKLFF. In nucleotides, the CDR3 is TGTGCCAGCAAGGCCTCGTCGCGAGAAAAACTGTTTTTT.

V and J are TRBV6-6 and TRBJ2-2, with TRBD2 as a possible D gene (6 bases). Germline V gene data show CDR1 as MNHNY and CDR2 as SVGAGI (reference sequence). The V end lost 6 bases, the J end lost 1 base, and 15 bases lay between the germline ends. This CDR3 is 16 amino acids long. CDR3 amino acids: CASSYGTRGNTGELFF. The DNA for the CDR3 is TGTGCCAGCAGCTACGGGACTCGCGGGAACACCGGGGAGCTGTTTTTT.

The genes are TRBV29-1 and TRBJ2-7; D might be TRBD1 (6 bases). Germline CDR1 and CDR2: SQVTM and ANQGSEA. This CDR3 comprises 16 residues. V lost 4 bases, J lost 6 bases, and 25 bases lay in between. The CDR3 reads CSVVGVSGTSISEQYF. The CDR3 nucleotides read TGCAGCGTTGTAGGGGTTTCCGGGACAAGTATAAGCGAGCAGTACTTC.

A remark on this clone: Different DNA sequences within this sample yield the same CDR3. The chain uses TRBV29-1 and TRBJ1-2; D gene uncertain. This CDR3 spans 15 amino acids. Deletions cut 7 bases from V and 5 bases from J, with 23 bases between. Looked up from germline, CDR1 is SQVTM and CDR2 is ANQGSEA. The CDR3 protein is CSAQTRITDSYGYTF. In nucleotides, the CDR3 is TGCAGCGCCCAAACCCGGATCACCGATTCTTATGGCTACACCTTC.

The V gene is TRBV5-1, the J gene TRBJ1-1, with TRBD1 matching over 7 bases. The germline V gene encodes CDR1 SGHRS and CDR2 YFSETQ. Trimming took 4 bases from V and 2 from J; bases not matched to a gene: 5. CDR3 length equals 14 residues. The CDR3 nucleotides are TGCGCCAGCAGCCGGGACAGCCTTAACACTGAAGCTTTCTTT. This sequence encodes CASSRDSLNTEAFF.

Many counts were recorded for this clone. V gene TRBV28 combines with J gene TRBJ2-7; D unclear. V was shortened by 3 bases and J by 4 bases, with 13 bases between the two germline ends. The length of the CDR3 is 14 residues. Germline loops: CDR1 MDHEN, CDR2 SYDVKM. CDR3 nucleotide sequence: TGTGCCAGCAGTTTCCCGGGCCGAGGATACGAGCAGTACTTC. Protein: CASSFPGRGYEQYF. The entire variable domain, with the rest obtained from reference TRBV28 and TRBJ2-7, is as follows: DVKVTQSSRYLVKRTGEKVFLECVQDMDHENMFWYRQDPGLGLRLIYFSYDVKMKEKGDIPEGYSVSREKKERFSLILESASTNQTSMYLCASSFPGRGYEQYFGPGTRLTVT.

This clone was seen a handful of times. The chain combines TRBV7-9 with TRBJ2-7; TRBD1 matches 12 bases. This CDR3 has 15 residues. V dropped 4 bases and J dropped 7; count of bases not matched to a gene: 8. The germline V gene encodes CDR1 SEHNR and CDR2 FQNEAQ (reference sequence). As DNA, the CDR3 is TGTGCCAGCAGCTCATCCGGGACAGGGGGCCGGGAGCAGTACTTC. The encoded protein is CASSSSGTGGREQYF. The complete variable domain, with remaining parts taken from reference TRBV7-9 and TRBJ2-7, reads DTGVSQNPRHKITKRGQNVTFRCDPISEHNRLYWYRQTLGQGPEFLTYFQNEAQLEKSRLLSDRFSAERPKGSFSTLEIQRTEQGDSAMYLCASSSSGTGGREQYFGPGTRLTVT.

The chain joins TRBV2 to TRBJ2-6; 9 nucleotides line up with TRBD1. Trimming took 7 bases from V and 0 from J; bases not matched to a gene: 13. CDR1 SNHLY and CDR2 FYNNEI come from the germline V gene. The CDR3 runs 19 residues. CDR3 in DNA: TGTGCCAGCAATGAGGGGAGCGGGACAGGGCTCTCTGGGGCCAACGTCCTGACTTTC. Its protein product is CASNEGSGTGLSGANVLTF.

There are a few counts of this clone. J is TRBJ2-5 and V is TRBV13, with D tentatively TRBD2 (6 bases). V was cut by 2 bases and J by 2 bases, with 9 bases left in between. In germline, CDR1 is PRHDT, CDR2 FYEKMQ (reference sequence). This CDR3 spans 14 amino acids. The CDR3 DNA reads as TGTGCCAGCAGCTTACTAGCGCTTCAAGAGACCCAGTACTTC. It specifies CASSLLALQETQYF. The full variable domain, with the rest looked up from reference TRBV13 and TRBJ2-5, is AAGVIQSPRHLIKEKRETATLKCYPIPRHDTVYWYQQGPGQDPQFLISFYEKMQSDKGSIPDRFSAQQFSDYHSELNMSSLELGDSALYFCASSLLALQETQYFGPGTRLLVL.